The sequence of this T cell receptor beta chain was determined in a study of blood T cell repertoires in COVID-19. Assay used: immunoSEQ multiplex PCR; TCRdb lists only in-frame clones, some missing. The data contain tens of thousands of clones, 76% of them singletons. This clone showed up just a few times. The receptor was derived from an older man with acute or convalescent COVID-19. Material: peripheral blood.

The CDR3 loop reads CASSSQGAAVMDEQFF. For the CDR3, the DNA is TGTGCCAGCAGTTCACAGGGGGCGGCTGTAATGGATGAGCAGTTCTTC. This rearrangement joins TRBV27 to TRBJ2-1; 9 bases map to TRBD1. V lost 4 bases and J lost 8; bases outside the gene matches: 12. The germline V gene encodes CDR1 MNHEY and CDR2 SMNVEV (reference sequence). The CDR3 sequence is 16 residues long.